This T cell receptor beta chain is drawn from a study of blood T cell repertoires in COVID-19. The repertoire was sequenced with immunoSEQ multiplex PCR; TCRdb's copy has only in-frame clones and lacks some. This sample has 160,000 or so clones, with 75% to 85% found just once. The CDR3 contains 14 residues. CDR1 GTSNPN and CDR2 SVGIG come from the germline V gene (reference sequence). V shed 2 bases, J shed 8 bases, and the junction held 6 bases outside the gene matches. Concerning this clone: Distinct nucleotide sequences in the sample also encode this CDR3.

Specimen: PBMCs or T cells enriched from blood (not recorded which). The sequence was obtained from a man between 35 and 55 years old who had recovered from COVID-19. The J gene is TRBJ1-4, the V gene TRBV30; 9 bases map to TRBD1. CDR3 in DNA: TGTGCCTGGAGTCCGGGACAGGGACGAGAAAAACTGTTTTTT. Its translation is CAWSPGQGREKLFF.